Below, 30 T cell receptor beta chains from the same sample are listed, as sequenced in a study of T cells after yellow fever vaccination. TCRdb fed the 5' RACE reads into MiXCR, producing one record per CDR3 protein. Of more than 350,000 distinct CDR3 sequences listed, around a tenth are singletons. The source was PBMCs, collected on the day of the first yellow fever vaccination. Source of these receptors: a man aged 18 to 30 who received the YFV17D yellow fever vaccine.

This clonotype was found many times. The V and J genes are TRBV5-1 and TRBJ2-7; 7 nucleotides align to TRBD2. The CDR3 has 14 amino acids. With 3 bases clipped from V and 4 bases from J, the junction kept 7 bases outside the gene matches. Germline assignment: CDR1 SGHRS and CDR2 YFSETQ. CDR3 DNA: TGCGCCAGCAGCTCACTGAAAGCGGGGTACGAGCAGTACTTC. Residues: CASSSLKAGYEQYF.

This sequence joins TRBV27 and TRBJ2-5, with D possibly TRBD1 on 5 matching bases. The V end lost 6 bases, the J end lost 5 bases, and 10 bases lay between the germline ends. The CDR3 loop spans 12 amino acids. Germline loops: CDR1 MNHEY, CDR2 SMNVEV (reference sequence). In DNA form, the CDR3 reads TGTGCCAGCAGGGACACGTGGGAGACCCAGTACTTC. It encodes CASRDTWETQYF.

This sequence joins TRBV12-3 or TRBV12-4 and TRBJ1-1; no firm D call. The CDR3 loop spans 13 amino acids. V was trimmed by 5 bases and J by 10 bases, leaving 17 bases between them. CDR3 sequence (DNA): TGTGCCAGCAGTCTAACCATTACGGTGGGAGCTTTCTTT. Residues: CASSLTITVGAFF.

This clonotype showed up just a few times. The rearrangement uses TRBV7-9 and TRBJ2-7, with D tentatively TRBD1 (6 bases). The CDR3 runs to 12 residues. V was trimmed by 3 bases and J by 6 bases, leaving 9 bases between them. Germline assignment: CDR1 SEHNR and CDR2 FQNEAQ (reference sequence). Here the CDR3 DNA reads TGTGCCAGCAGCTTCCTAGGGGGCGAGCAGTACTTC. Translating it yields CASSFLGGEQYF.

The CDR3 region has the DNA TGTGCCAGCAGCGTAGACGGGGGAACTAATGAAAAACTGTTTTTT. Residues: CASSVDGGTNEKLFF. The rearrangement uses TRBV9 and TRBJ1-4; D is perhaps TRBD1 (5 bases). V was shortened by 0 bases and J by 1 base, with 7 bases between the two germline ends. The CDR3 extends over 15 amino acids. Germline CDR1 SGDLS, CDR2 YYNGEE.

This clonotype was seen more than once but under ten times. J is TRBJ2-3 and V is TRBV10-3, with 11 bases lining up with TRBD2. V lost 3 bases, J lost 3 bases, and 14 bases stayed unmatched. From germline, CDR1 is ENHRY and CDR2 SYGVKD. The CDR3 loop spans 19 amino acids. Here the CDR3 reads CAISEPVGIAGGRTDTQYF. The CDR3 nucleotides are TGTGCCATCAGTGAACCAGTCGGAATAGCGGGGGGGCGGACAGATACGCAGTATTTT.

This chain links TRBV20-1 with TRBJ1-1, with D uncertain. CDR1 is DFQATT and CDR2 is SNEGSKA in the germline V gene (reference sequence). This CDR3 is 12 amino acids long. V dropped 4 bases and J dropped 1 base, with 7 bases sitting between them. CDR3 nucleotide sequence: TGCAGTGCTATGGACTGGAACACTGAAGCTTTCTTT. It specifies CSAMDWNTEAFF.

This clonotype was seen only a few times. J is TRBJ2-3 and V is TRBV6-1; 7 bases are shared with TRBD2. V shed 1 base and J 3 bases; nucleotides not matched to a gene: 1. Looked up from germline, CDR1 is MNHNS and CDR2 is SASEGT. The CDR3 has 14 residues. The CDR3 nucleotides are TGTGCCAGCAGTGAAGTAGCGGGTACAGATACGCAGTATTTT. Protein sequence: CASSEVAGTDTQYF.

This clonotype was counted between two and nine times. The V and J genes are TRBV28 and TRBJ1-6; D remains ambiguous. Trimming removed 3 bases from V and 10 bases from J, with 4 bases in between. CDR1 and CDR2 from the germline V gene are MDHEN and SYDVKM. This CDR3 contains 11 residues. DNA of the CDR3: TGTGCCAGCAGTTTTGGGTCACCCCTCCACTTT. Translation: CASSFGSPLHF.

This clonotype was seen only a few times. The V and J genes are TRBV5-5 and TRBJ2-1; D is unresolved. V was cut by 4 bases and J by 3 bases, with 14 bases left in between. This CDR3 comprises 15 residues. Germline CDR1 and CDR2: SGHKS and YYEKEE (reference sequence). CDR3 bases: TGTGCCAGCAGCCCGAACTCAGCGCGCTACAATGAGCAGTTCTTC. It codes for CASSPNSARYNEQFF.

J is TRBJ1-1 and V is TRBV6-5; 8 bases line up with TRBD1. The germline V gene encodes CDR1 MNHEY and CDR2 SVGAGI. V was pared by 2 bases and J by 4 bases, with 15 bases of the junction left unmatched. The CDR3 loop spans 18 amino acids. CDR3 nucleotide sequence: TGTGCCAGCAGTTACAGCCGACTGACAGGGGCACTTGGCACTGAAGCTTTCTTT. Its protein product is CASSYSRLTGALGTEAFF.

There are many counts of this clonotype. The chain recombines TRBV4-3 with TRBJ1-1; no clear D. Trimming pared 1 base from V and 2 bases from J, leaving 8 bases between. The V gene's germline CDR1 is LGHNA and CDR2 YSLEER. This CDR3 has 14 amino acids. As DNA, the CDR3 is TGCGCCAGCAGCCAAGGCTATTTAAACACTGAAGCTTTCTTT. It translates to CASSQGYLNTEAFF.

This clonotype was counted a few times. The genes are TRBV19 and TRBJ1-1; D perhaps matches TRBD1 (5 bases). Trimming removed 8 bases from V and 1 base from J, with 20 bases in between. Germline V gene sequence: CDR1 LNHDA, CDR2 SQIVND (reference sequence). CDR3 size: 16 residues. The CDR3 is CASLNFAGLGNTEAFF. CDR3 coding DNA: TGTGCCAGTCTAAACTTTGCAGGGTTGGGGAACACTGAAGCTTTCTTT.

This clonotype was recorded a few times. The chain links TRBV11-2 to TRBJ2-7; 14 positions agree with TRBD2. The V and J ends lost 5 bases and 6 bases, in that order; junction bases with no gene match: 6. CDR1 is SGHAT, CDR2 FQNNGV, per germline. The length of the CDR3 is 15 residues. This CDR3 reads CASSAQGLAGVEQYF. The CDR3 coding sequence is TGTGCCAGCAGCGCCCAGGGACTAGCGGGGGTCGAGCAGTACTTC.

This clonotype turned up a few times. This chain uses TRBV19 with TRBJ2-1; D is ambiguous. Trimming took off 3 bases at V and 10 bases at J, with 13 bases between the two ends. The CDR3 runs to 13 residues. Looked up from germline, CDR1 is LNHDA and CDR2 is SQIVND (reference sequence). This chain's CDR3 is CASSMVEAGEQFF. In DNA, the CDR3 is TGTGCCAGTAGTATGGTTGAGGCTGGCGAGCAGTTCTTC. Full variable domain (remainder filled in from reference TRBV19 and TRBJ2-1): DGGITQSPKYLFRKEGQNVTLSCEQNLNHDAMYWYRQDPGQGLRLIYYSQIVNDFQKGDIAEGYSVSREKKESFPLTVTSAQKNPTAFYLCASSMVEAGEQFFGPGTRLTVL.

The V call is TRBV5-8, the J call TRBJ1-3; D call uncertain. The V gene lost 0 bases and the J gene lost 4 bases, with 11 bases spanning the gap. The CDR3 has 15 amino acids. Germline V lookup: CDR1 SGHTS, CDR2 YDEGEE. The CDR3 nucleotides read TGTGCCAGCAGCTTGGTTTGGGGTTCAGGAAACACCATATATTTT. It specifies CASSLVWGSGNTIYF.

The gene calls are TRBV10-3 and TRBJ1-2, with D maybe TRBD1 (5 bases). Trimming stripped 2 bases from V and 0 bases from J, with 13 bases between. This CDR3 contains 16 residues. Germline assignment: CDR1 ENHRY and CDR2 SYGVKD. The DNA of the CDR3 is TGTGCCATCAGTGAGGGGGCCCCCGGCTCTAACTATGGCTACACCTTC. It yields the protein CAISEGAPGSNYGYTF.

This clonotype has a count of ten or more. The genes are TRBV7-2 and TRBJ2-3; D is perhaps TRBD2 (6 bases). This CDR3 comprises 14 residues. Trimming removed 1 base from V and 4 bases from J, with 9 bases in between. Germline loops: CDR1 SGHTA, CDR2 FQGNSA. DNA for the CDR3: TGTGCCAGCAGCTTAGGGCCGGGGGCAGATACGCAGTATTTT. Protein product: CASSLGPGADTQYF.

This clonotype has only a few counts. This chain connects TRBV5-1 to TRBJ2-6, with D possibly called TRBD1 or TRBD2 (5 bases each). The CDR3 has 15 residues. The V gene lost 4 bases and the J gene lost 2 bases, with 10 bases spanning the gap. Germline lookup yields CDR1 SGHRS and CDR2 YFSETQ. The CDR3 DNA follows: TGCGCCAGCAGCCGAGGGGAGACTGGGGCCAACGTCCTGACTTTC. Amino acids: CASSRGETGANVLTF.

In its sample, this clonotype was seen a few times. V usage is TRBV5-1 and J usage is TRBJ1-2, with D perhaps matching TRBD1 (5 bases). The length of the CDR3 is 14 residues. V was pared by 0 bases and J by 1 base, with 7 bases between. Germline V gene lookup returns CDR1 SGHRS and CDR2 YFSETQ. The CDR3, as DNA: TGCGCCAGCAGCTTGGTTGACAGTAACTATGGCTACACCTTC. It specifies CASSLVDSNYGYTF. Full variable domain (outside the CDR3, taken from reference TRBV5-1 and TRBJ1-2): KAGVTQTPRYLIKTRGQQVTLSCSPISGHRSVSWYQQTPGQGLQFLFEYFSETQRNKGNFPGRFSGRQFSNSRSEMNVSTLELGDSALYLCASSLVDSNYGYTFGSGTRLTVV.

The CDR3 region has the DNA TGTGCCATCAGTGAGACAGGGCCAGATTACGAGCAGTACTTC. It specifies CAISETGPDYEQYF. The V and J genes are TRBV10-3 and TRBJ2-7; D might be TRBD1 (6 bases). This CDR3 is built from 14 residues. V dropped 2 bases and J dropped 4 bases, with 12 bases sitting between them. The germline gives CDR1 ENHRY, CDR2 SYGVKD.

The chain recombines TRBV9 with TRBJ2-2; D is undetermined. Germline V gene lookup returns CDR1 SGDLS and CDR2 YYNGEE. V was cut by 2 bases and J by 4 bases, with 6 bases left in between. The CDR3 consists of 13 residues. CDR3 DNA sequence: TGTGCCAGCAGCGTCTACATCACCGGGGAGCTGTTTTTT. It codes for CASSVYITGELFF.

V gene TRBV5-1 combines with J gene TRBJ1-3, with D unresolved. The V gene lost 5 bases and the J gene lost 4 bases, with 10 bases spanning the gap. This CDR3 spans 13 amino acids. CDR1 and CDR2 (germline): SGHRS, YFSETQ. The CDR3 here is CASRRTFGNTIYF. The DNA for the CDR3 is TGCGCCAGCAGACGGACGTTCGGAAACACCATATATTTT.

J is TRBJ2-5 and V is TRBV6-1; no reliable D call. Trimming removed 6 bases at V and 5 bases at J, with 13 bases between. This CDR3 contains 13 residues. Germline CDR1 and CDR2: MNHNS and SASEGT. Here the CDR3 reads CASSPRRKETQYF. CDR3 sequence (DNA): TGTGCCAGCAGCCCCCGCAGGAAGGAGACCCAGTACTTC.

This clonotype was detected a few times. V is TRBV4-3 and J is TRBJ2-5; D possibly corresponds to TRBD1 (6 bases). V was trimmed by 0 bases and J by 7 bases, leaving 12 bases between them. The germline V gene has CDR1 LGHNA and CDR2 YSLEER. The CDR3 extends over 14 amino acids. This chain's CDR3 is CASSQESIRGTQYF. CDR3 DNA: TGCGCCAGCAGCCAAGAGAGTATCAGGGGGACCCAGTACTTC.

This rearrangement joins TRBV27 to TRBJ2-7; tentative D call: TRBD2 (7 bases). CDR1 is MNHEY and CDR2 is SMNVEV in the germline V gene (reference sequence). V was shortened by 8 bases and J by 11 bases, with 22 bases between the two germline ends. This CDR3 is built from 13 residues. CDR3 loop: CASCPISGGREYV. The CDR3 DNA reads TGTGCCAGCTGTCCAATTTCCGGGGGGCGAGAGTACGTC.

Comment on this clonotype: A much larger clone sits a single nucleotide away, making a read error possible. V is TRBV11-2 and J is TRBJ1-1, with 8 nucleotides matching TRBD1. The length of the CDR3 is 14 residues. Per germline, CDR1 SGHAT and CDR2 FQNNGV. The J segment lost 5 bases and the V segment lost 1 base, leaving 3 bases of the junction unmatched. In nucleotides, the CDR3 is TGTGCCAGCAGCTTAGGGACAGGGAAGACTGAAGCTTTCTTT. Its translation is CASSLGTGKTEAFF.

Only a few counts were recorded for this clonotype. CDR3 residues: CSASTGAISYEQYV. The CDR3 bases are TGCAGTGCTAGCACAGGGGCGATTTCCTACGAGCAGTACGTC. The rearrangement links TRBV20-1 to TRBJ2-7; 7 positions match TRBD1. The CDR3 is 14 residues long. J lost 1 base, V lost 3 bases, and 6 bases had no gene match. Germline CDR1 and CDR2: DFQATT and SNEGSKA (reference sequence).

The genes are TRBV7-3 and TRBJ2-5; either TRBD1 or TRBD2 may supply D (5 bases each). Germline V gene data show CDR1 as SGHTA and CDR2 as FQGTGA. Between the trimmed V and J ends, which lost 6 bases and 2 bases, there was a span of 10 bases. CDR3 length equals 13 residues. The CDR3 sequence: CASRGDSQETQYF. The CDR3 nucleotides read TGTGCCAGCAGGGGAGACAGTCAAGAGACCCAGTACTTC.

This clonotype has a handful of counts. The V call is TRBV12-3 or TRBV12-4, the J call TRBJ1-2, with D hard to call. The CDR3 covers 13 residues. The germline V and J ends were trimmed by 3 bases and 4 bases, with 9 bases remaining between them. The CDR3 spells CASSLSTSYGYTF. The CDR3 DNA is TGTGCCAGCAGTTTGTCCACGTCCTATGGCTACACCTTC.